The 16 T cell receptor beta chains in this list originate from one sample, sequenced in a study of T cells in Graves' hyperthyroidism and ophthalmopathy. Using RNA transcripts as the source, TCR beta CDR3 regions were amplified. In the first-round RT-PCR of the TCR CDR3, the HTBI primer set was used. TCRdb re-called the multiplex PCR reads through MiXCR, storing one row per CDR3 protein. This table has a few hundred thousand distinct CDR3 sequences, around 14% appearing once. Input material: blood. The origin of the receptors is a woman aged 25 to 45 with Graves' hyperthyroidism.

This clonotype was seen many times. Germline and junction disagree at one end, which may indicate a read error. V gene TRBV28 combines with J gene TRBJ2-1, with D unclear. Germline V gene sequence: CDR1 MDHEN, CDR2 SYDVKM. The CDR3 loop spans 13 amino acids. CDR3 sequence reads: CASSLLARPEQFF. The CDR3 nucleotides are TGTGCCAGCAGCTTATTGGCCCGCCCTGAGCAGTTCTTC. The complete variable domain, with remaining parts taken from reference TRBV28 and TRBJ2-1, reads DVKVTQSSRYLVKRTGEKVFLECVQDMDHENMFWYRQDPGLGLRLIYFSYDVKMKEKGDIPEGYSVSREKKERFSLILESASTNQTSMYLCASSLLARPEQFFGPGTRLTVL.

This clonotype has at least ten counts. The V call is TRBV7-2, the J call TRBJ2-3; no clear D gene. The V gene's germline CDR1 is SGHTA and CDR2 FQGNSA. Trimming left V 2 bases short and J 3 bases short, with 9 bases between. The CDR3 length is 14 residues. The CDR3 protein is CASSLTATTDTQYF. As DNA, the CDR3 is TGTGCCAGCAGCTTAACGGCTACAACAGATACGCAGTATTTT.

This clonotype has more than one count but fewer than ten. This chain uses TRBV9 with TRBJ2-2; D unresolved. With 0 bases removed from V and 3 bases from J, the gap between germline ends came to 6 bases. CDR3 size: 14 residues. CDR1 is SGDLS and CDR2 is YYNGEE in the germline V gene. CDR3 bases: TGTGCCAGCAGCGTAGGGTCAGACACCGGGGAGCTGTTTTTT. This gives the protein CASSVGSDTGELFF. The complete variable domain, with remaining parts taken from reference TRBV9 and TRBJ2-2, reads DSGVTQTPKHLITATGQRVTLRCSPRSGDLSVYWYQQSLDQGLQFLIQYYNGEERAKGNILERFSAQQFPDLHSELNLSSLELGDSALYFCASSVGSDTGELFFGEGSRLTVL.

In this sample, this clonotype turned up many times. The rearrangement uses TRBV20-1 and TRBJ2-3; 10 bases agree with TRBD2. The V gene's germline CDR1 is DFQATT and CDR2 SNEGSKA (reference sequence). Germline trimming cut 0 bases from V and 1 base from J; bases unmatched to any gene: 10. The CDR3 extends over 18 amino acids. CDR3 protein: CSARDLETSGRRTDTQYF. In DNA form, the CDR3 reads TGCAGTGCTAGAGATTTGGAGACTAGCGGGCGACGCACAGATACGCAGTATTTT.

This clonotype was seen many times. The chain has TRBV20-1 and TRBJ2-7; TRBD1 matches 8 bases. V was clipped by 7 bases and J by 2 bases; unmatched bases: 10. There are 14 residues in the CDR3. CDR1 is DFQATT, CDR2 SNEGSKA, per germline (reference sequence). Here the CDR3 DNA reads TGCAGTGTCGCAGGGGGCAAGGGAACCTACGAGCAGTACTTC. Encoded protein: CSVAGGKGTYEQYF.

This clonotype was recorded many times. CDR3: CSASGEASFREQFF. CDR3 DNA: TGCAGTGCTAGTGGTGAGGCATCCTTCCGTGAGCAGTTCTTC. This chain joins TRBV20-1 and TRBJ2-1; no reliable D call. Trimming removed 3 bases at V and 9 bases at J, with 18 bases between. The CDR3 is 14 amino acids. Germline CDR1 and CDR2: DFQATT and SNEGSKA (reference sequence).

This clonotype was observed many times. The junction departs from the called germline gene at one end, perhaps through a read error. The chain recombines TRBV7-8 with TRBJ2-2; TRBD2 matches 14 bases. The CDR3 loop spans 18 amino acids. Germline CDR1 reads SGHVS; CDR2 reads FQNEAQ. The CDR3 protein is CASSRHRWTSGRRGEVYF. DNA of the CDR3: TGTGCCAGCAGCAGACACCGATGGACTAGCGGGAGGCGTGGGGAGGTGTATTTT. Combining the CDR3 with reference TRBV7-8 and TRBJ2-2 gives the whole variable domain GAGVSQSPRYKVAKRGQDVALRCDPISGHVSLFWYQQALGQGPEFLTYFQNEAQLDKSGLPSDRFFAERPEGSVSTLKIQRTQQEDSAVYLCASSRHRWTSGRRGEVYFGEGSRLTVL.

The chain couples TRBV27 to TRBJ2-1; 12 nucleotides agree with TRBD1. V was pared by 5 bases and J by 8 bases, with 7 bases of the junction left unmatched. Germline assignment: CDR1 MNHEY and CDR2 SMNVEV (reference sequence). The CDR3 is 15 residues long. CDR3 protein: CASSPGTGGNDEQFF. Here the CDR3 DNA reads TGTGCCAGCAGTCCCGGGACAGGGGGCAATGATGAGCAGTTCTTC.

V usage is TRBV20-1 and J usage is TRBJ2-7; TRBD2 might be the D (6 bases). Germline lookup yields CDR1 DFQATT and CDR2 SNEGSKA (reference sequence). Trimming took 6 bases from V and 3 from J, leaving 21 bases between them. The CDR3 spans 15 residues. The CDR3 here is CSAPGEPGRIYEQYF. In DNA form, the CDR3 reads TGCAGTGCCCCAGGAGAACCGGGGAGGATCTACGAGCAGTACTTC.

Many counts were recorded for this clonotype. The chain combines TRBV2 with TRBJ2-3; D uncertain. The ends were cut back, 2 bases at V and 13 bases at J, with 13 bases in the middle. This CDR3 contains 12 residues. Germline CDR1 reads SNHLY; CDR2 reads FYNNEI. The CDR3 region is CASSERTVIKYF. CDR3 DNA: TGTGCCAGCAGTGAACGGACCGTCATTAAGTATTTT.

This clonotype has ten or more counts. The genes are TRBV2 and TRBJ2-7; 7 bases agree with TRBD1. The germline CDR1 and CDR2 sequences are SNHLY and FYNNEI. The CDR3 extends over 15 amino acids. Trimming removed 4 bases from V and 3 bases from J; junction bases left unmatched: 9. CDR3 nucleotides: TGTGCCAGCAGTGTTGTGGGACAGTTCGGCTACGAGCAGTACTTC. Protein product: CASSVVGQFGYEQYF. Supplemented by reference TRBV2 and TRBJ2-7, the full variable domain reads EPEVTQTPSHQVTQMGQEVILRCVPISNHLYFYWYRQILGQKVEFLVSFYNNEISEKSEIFDDQFSVERPDGSNFTLKIRSTKLEDSAMYFCASSVVGQFGYEQYFGPGTRLTVT.

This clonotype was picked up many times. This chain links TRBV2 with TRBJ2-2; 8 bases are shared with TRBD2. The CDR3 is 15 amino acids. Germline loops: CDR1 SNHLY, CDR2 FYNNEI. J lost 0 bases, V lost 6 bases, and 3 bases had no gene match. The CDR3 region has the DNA TGTGCCAGCAGGATACTAGCGGCGAACACCGGGGAGCTGTTTTTT. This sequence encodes CASRILAANTGELFF.

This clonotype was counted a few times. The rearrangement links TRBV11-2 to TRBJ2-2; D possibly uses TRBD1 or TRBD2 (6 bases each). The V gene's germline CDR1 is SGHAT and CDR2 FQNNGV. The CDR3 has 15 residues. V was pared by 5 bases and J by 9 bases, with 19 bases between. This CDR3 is CASSTAGGGPWELFF. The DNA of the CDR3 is TGTGCCAGCAGCACCGCTGGAGGGGGGCCCTGGGAGCTGTTTTTT.

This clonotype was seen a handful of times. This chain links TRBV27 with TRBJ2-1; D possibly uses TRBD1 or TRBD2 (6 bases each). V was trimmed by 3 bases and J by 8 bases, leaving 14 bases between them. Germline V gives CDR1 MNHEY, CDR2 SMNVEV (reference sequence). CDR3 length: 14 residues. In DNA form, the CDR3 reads TGTGCCAGCAGTTTCCTTGGGGGGCGAGATGAGCAGTTCTTC. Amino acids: CASSFLGGRDEQFF.

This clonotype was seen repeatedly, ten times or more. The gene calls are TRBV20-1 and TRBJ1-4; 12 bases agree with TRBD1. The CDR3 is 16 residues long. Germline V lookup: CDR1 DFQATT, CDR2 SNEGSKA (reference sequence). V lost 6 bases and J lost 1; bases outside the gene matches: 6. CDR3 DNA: TGCAGTGCGCAAAGGGACAGGGGGCTAACTAATGAAAAACTGTTTTTT. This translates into CSAQRDRGLTNEKLFF.

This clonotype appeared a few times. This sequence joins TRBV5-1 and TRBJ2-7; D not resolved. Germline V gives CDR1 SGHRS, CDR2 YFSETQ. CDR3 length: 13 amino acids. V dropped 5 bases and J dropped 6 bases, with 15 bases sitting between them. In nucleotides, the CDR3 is TGCGCCAGCAGGTCGCCTTGGGTGGGCGAGCAGTACTTC. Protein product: CASRSPWVGEQYF.